The present entry profiles one TCR beta chain with its context. Its specificity is unknown. A second roughly 6 to 12 cycle PCR used barcoded and J-beta primers. Each CDR3 protein is one row after TCRdb ran MiXCR on the 5' RACE reads. In the table there are 650,000 to 800,000 distinct CDR3 sequences, about 50% of which are singletons. The CDR3 consists of 13 residues. Per the germline V gene, CDR1 is DFQATT and CDR2 is SNEGSKA (reference sequence). Trimming took 2 bases from V and 5 from J, leaving 12 bases between them. These data are taken from a study of blood T cells in healthy people across ages. The study's findings and limits: Strongly correlated with naive T cell percentage was TCR beta diversity. CMV status of donors was not determined, possibly confounding expanded clonotype changes. Per million T cells, TCR beta diversity dropped roughly linearly as age increased.

The sequenced material came from blood. V is TRBV20-1 and J is TRBJ2-5; D not certain. The clonotype was recovered from a woman aged 80 or over in good health. DNA for the CDR3: TGCAGTGCTAGATCCTGGCTAGGCGAGACCCAGTACTTC. Translating it yields CSARSWLGETQYF.